One sample yielded the 24 T cell receptor beta chains listed below, sequenced in a study of PD-1 blockade in classical Hodgkin lymphoma. TCRdb's table, derived via immunoSEQ multiplex PCR, lists solely in-frame clones and lacks some. The repertoire holds around 16,000 clones, with about 90% as singletons. The time point was: newly diagnosed, previously untreated cHL patient sample. Magnetic negative selection was used to purify CD4+ T cells from thawed PBMCs. Input material: CD4+ T cells from blood. The receptors shown here come from a human donor with classical Hodgkin lymphoma.

The chain links TRBV10-1 to TRBJ1-1, with D possibly matching TRBD1 (6 bases). CDR3 length: 17 residues. CDR1 is WNHNN, CDR2 SYGVQD, per germline (reference sequence). Trimming stripped 4 bases from V and 3 bases from J, with 21 bases between. The CDR3 DNA sequence: TGCGCCAGCAGTGTAGGCAGGGCCCTAAAGGGGGACACTGAAGCTTTCTTT. It translates to CASSVGRALKGDTEAFF.

The chain links TRBV6-5 to TRBJ1-4; TRBD1 matches 9 bases. The CDR3 extends over 13 amino acids. Trimming at V came to 5 bases and at J to 12 bases, leaving 7 bases not matched to a gene. Germline V gene lookup returns CDR1 MNHEY and CDR2 SVGAGI. The CDR3 sequence is CASSRTGGVELFF. CDR3 nucleotide sequence: TGTGCCAGCAGTAGAACAGGGGGCGTTGAACTGTTTTTT.

The chain recombines TRBV10-1 with TRBJ1-5; 9 nucleotides match TRBD1. Germline V gene data show CDR1 as WNHNN and CDR2 as SYGVQD (reference sequence). The CDR3 covers 15 residues. V shed 2 bases and J 4 bases; nucleotides not matched to a gene: 3. Here the CDR3 DNA reads TGCGCCAGCAGTGAGGGGACAGGGCGTAATCAGCCCCAGCATTTT. Its protein is CASSEGTGRNQPQHF.

The chain carries TRBV5-4 and TRBJ2-7; weak D call: TRBD2 (5 bases). Germline CDR1 SGHNT, CDR2 YYREEE (reference sequence). Trimming took off 4 bases at V and 3 bases at J, with 8 bases between the two ends. CDR3 length equals 12 residues. Here the CDR3 reads CASSDRDYEQYF. The CDR3, as DNA: TGTGCCAGCAGCGACCGGGACTACGAGCAGTACTTC. Full variable domain (remainder filled in from reference TRBV5-4 and TRBJ2-7): ETGVTQSPTHLIKTRGQQVTLRCSSQSGHNTVSWYQQALGQGPQFIFQYYREEENGRGNFPPRFSGLQFPNYSSELNVNALELDDSALYLCASSDRDYEQYFGPGTRLTVT.

The rearrangement joins TRBV2 to TRBJ1-2; D is uncertain. Germline V gene lookup returns CDR1 SNHLY and CDR2 FYNNEI. V lost 6 bases to trimming and J lost 1 base, with 9 bases between them. This CDR3 spans 13 amino acids. The CDR3 DNA sequence: TGTGCCAGCAGCTTGGAACTTAACTATGGCTACACCTTC. As protein: CASSLELNYGYTF.

The chain uses TRBV18 and TRBJ2-5; D possibly corresponds to TRBD2 (7 bases). CDR3 length: 16 amino acids. From germline, CDR1 is KGHSH and CDR2 LQKENI. Trimming shortened V by 3 bases and J by 2 bases, and 16 bases separated the two germline ends. This CDR3 reads CASSPLGAGQQETQYF. CDR3 sequence (DNA): TGTGCCAGCTCACCCCTTGGAGCGGGACAACAAGAGACCCAGTACTTC.

V gene TRBV7-6 combines with J gene TRBJ2-2; TRBD1 might be the D (8 bases). CDR1 SGHVS and CDR2 FNYEAQ come from the germline V gene. The CDR3 covers 16 residues. V shed 5 bases and J shed 1 base, with 14 bases lying between them. The CDR3 is CASSPGGGGNTGELFF. The CDR3 bases are TGTGCCAGCAGCCCAGGGGGCGGGGGGAACACCGGGGAGCTGTTTTTT.

Notes on this clone: A read error may produce the germline difference seen at one junction end. The chain employs TRBV2 and TRBJ2-2; a weak D match, TRBD1 (5 bases). CDR1 and CDR2 (germline): SNHLY, FYNNEI. This CDR3 has 14 amino acids. The CDR3 is CASSSRQIFGQLFF. The CDR3 coding sequence is TGTGCCAGCTCGAGTAGACAGATTTTCGGGCAGCTGTTTTTT.

The chain has TRBV2 and TRBJ1-4, with 7 bases identical to TRBD1. The CDR3 spans 15 residues. V was clipped by 6 bases and J by 4 bases; unmatched bases: 8. Germline V CDR1 and CDR2: SNHLY, FYNNEI. In DNA, the CDR3 is TGTGCCAGCAGCTCGGACAGGATAATTAATGAAAAACTGTTTTTT. This encodes CASSSDRIINEKLFF.

The rearrangement links TRBV18 to TRBJ2-5; no clear D gene. Trimming shortened V by 0 bases and J by 0 bases, and 8 bases separated the two germline ends. Germline CDR1 KGHSH, CDR2 LQKENI. The CDR3 covers 15 residues. The CDR3 nucleotides read TGTGCCAGCTCACCACCGAATATGTACCAAGAGACCCAGTACTTC. Translated, it gives CASSPPNMYQETQYF.

This clone is a singleton in its sample. The rearrangement links TRBV25-1 to TRBJ2-7; D might be TRBD1 (5 bases). Germline values: CDR1 MGHDK, CDR2 SYGVNS. The CDR3 spans 14 residues. V gave up 1 base and J gave up 5 bases, with 12 bases separating them. The DNA for the CDR3 is TGTGCCAGCAGTGAATCAGGCAGGGTCAACGAGCAGTACTTC. Protein: CASSESGRVNEQYF.

The chain carries TRBV5-1 and TRBJ1-1; D is possibly TRBD1 (5 bases). Germline assignment: CDR1 SGHRS and CDR2 YFSETQ. V dropped 4 bases and J dropped 8 bases, with 21 bases sitting between them. The CDR3 runs to 15 residues. In nucleotides, the CDR3 is TGCGCCAGCAGCCTGCTTCAGGGTCAAGGAAAGGAAGCTTTCTTT. Amino acids: CASSLLQGQGKEAFF.

This chain joins TRBV4-1 and TRBJ2-5; TRBD2 matches at 7 bases. The CDR3 extends over 16 amino acids. Losses at the gene ends were 1 base for V and 2 bases for J; bases not matched to a gene: 7. Germline CDR1 reads MGHRA; CDR2 reads YSYEKL. The CDR3 spells CASSQALAALQETQYF. For the CDR3, the DNA is TGCGCCAGCAGCCAAGCCCTAGCGGCCCTACAAGAGACCCAGTACTTC.

The rearrangement links TRBV5-1 to TRBJ2-3, with D possibly TRBD2 on 6 matching bases. The CDR3 consists of 14 residues. Looked up from germline, CDR1 is SGHRS and CDR2 is YFSETQ. V was cut by 3 bases and J by 1 base, with 9 bases left in between. CDR3 residues: CASSSRGGTDTQYF. The CDR3 coding sequence is TGCGCCAGCAGCTCCCGCGGGGGCACAGATACGCAGTATTTT.

In its sample, this clone was seen a few times. The V and J genes are TRBV25-1 and TRBJ1-1; D uncertain. V shed 4 bases and J shed 1 base, with 16 bases lying between them. The CDR3 spans 16 residues. Per the germline V gene, CDR1 is MGHDK and CDR2 is SYGVNS. The CDR3 DNA is TGTGCCAGCAGTGCCCCTCTCCGCCGGTCGAACACTGAAGCTTTCTTT. Its protein product is CASSAPLRRSNTEAFF.

The gene calls are TRBV18 and TRBJ1-5; possible D gene TRBD1, 5 bases. CDR3 length: 16 residues. Germline V gives CDR1 KGHSH, CDR2 LQKENI. V was shortened by 3 bases and J by 1 base, with 13 bases between the two germline ends. CDR3 in DNA: TGTGCCAGCTCACCCCAGGGATCTTCCAGCAATCAGCCCCAGCATTTT. Encoded protein: CASSPQGSSSNQPQHF.

The sample holds one count of this clone. The gene calls are TRBV19 and TRBJ1-6; possibly TRBD1 for D (6 bases). V shed 7 bases and J shed 2 bases, with 12 bases lying between them. The CDR3 loop spans 15 amino acids. Per germline, CDR1 LNHDA and CDR2 SQIVND (reference sequence). The CDR3 reads CASNQGWTYNSPLHF. CDR3 nucleotides: TGTGCCAGTAATCAGGGGTGGACCTATAATTCACCCCTCCACTTT.

The chain couples TRBV20-1 to TRBJ1-2; no reliable D call. The V end was cut by 3 bases, the J end by 3 bases, with 2 bases between. This CDR3 is built from 10 residues. The germline V gene encodes CDR1 DFQATT and CDR2 SNEGSKA (reference sequence). CDR3 in DNA: TGCAGTGCTAGTGACTATGGCTACACCTTC. Amino acid sequence: CSASDYGYTF.

To note about this clone: The junction shows a germline mismatch at one end, possibly a read error. V gene TRBV2 combines with J gene TRBJ2-7, with 9 nucleotides matching TRBD1. From germline, CDR1 is SNHLY and CDR2 FYNNEI. This CDR3 comprises 11 residues. CDR3 DNA: TGTGCCAGCAGTTGGGACAGGGAGCTGTACTTC. This translates into CASSWDRELYF.

The V gene is TRBV6-1, the J gene TRBJ1-1; 8 bases are shared with TRBD1. The CDR3 has 15 residues. CDR1 is MNHNS, CDR2 SASEGT, per germline. V was pared by 4 bases and J by 1 base, with 5 bases of the junction left unmatched. CDR3: CASSVKGTGNTEAFF. The DNA of the CDR3 is TGTGCCAGCAGTGTCAAAGGGACAGGGAACACTGAAGCTTTCTTT.

J is TRBJ2-1 and V is TRBV29-1; TRBD2 matches at 11 bases. The germline CDR1 and CDR2 sequences are SQVTM and ANQGSEA. The J segment lost 8 bases and the V segment lost 3 bases, leaving 6 bases of the junction unmatched. The CDR3 runs to 14 residues. DNA of the CDR3: TGCAGCGTTGAGAAACTAGCGGGAGCCCATGAGCAGTTCTTC. This translates into CSVEKLAGAHEQFF.

This chain links TRBV6-4 with TRBJ2-1; D not certain. This CDR3 has 12 amino acids. V was trimmed by 10 bases and J by 9 bases, leaving 16 bases between them. Germline CDR1 is MRHNA and CDR2 is SNTAGT. In DNA, the CDR3 is TGTGCCACTGCCAACGGGCCCGGTGAGCAGTTCTTC. Its protein is CATANGPGEQFF.

This clone has only one observation. CDR3 region: CASSERTDTQYF. CDR3 in DNA: TGTGCCAGCAGTGAACGCACAGATACGCAGTATTTT. V and J are TRBV25-1 and TRBJ2-3; D is unresolved. V lost 2 bases and J lost 1, with 1 base in between. CDR1 is MGHDK and CDR2 is SYGVNS in the germline V gene. This CDR3 contains 12 residues.

V and J are TRBV5-1 and TRBJ2-2, with TRBD1 identical over 7 bases. The CDR3 totals 15 residues. Germline CDR1 SGHRS, CDR2 YFSETQ. J lost 2 bases, V lost 4 bases, and 5 bases had no gene match. The CDR3 protein is CASSPRGPNTGELFF. The CDR3, as DNA: TGCGCCAGCAGCCCTAGGGGGCCAAACACCGGGGAGCTGTTTTTT.